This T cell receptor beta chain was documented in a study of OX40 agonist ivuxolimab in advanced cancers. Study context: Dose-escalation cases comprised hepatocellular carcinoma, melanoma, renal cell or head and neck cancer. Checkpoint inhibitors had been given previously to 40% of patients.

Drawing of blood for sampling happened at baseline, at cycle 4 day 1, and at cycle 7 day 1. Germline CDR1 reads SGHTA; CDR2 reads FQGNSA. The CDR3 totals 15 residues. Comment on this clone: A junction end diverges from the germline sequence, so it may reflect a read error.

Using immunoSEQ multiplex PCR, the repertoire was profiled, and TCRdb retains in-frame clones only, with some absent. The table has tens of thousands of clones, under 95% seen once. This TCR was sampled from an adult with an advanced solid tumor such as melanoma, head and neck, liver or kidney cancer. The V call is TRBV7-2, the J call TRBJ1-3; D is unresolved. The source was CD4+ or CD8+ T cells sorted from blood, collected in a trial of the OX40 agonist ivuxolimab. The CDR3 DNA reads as TGTGCCGGCAGCTCGATAGACGGAATTGGAAACACCATATATTTT. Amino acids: CAGSSIDGIGNTIYF.